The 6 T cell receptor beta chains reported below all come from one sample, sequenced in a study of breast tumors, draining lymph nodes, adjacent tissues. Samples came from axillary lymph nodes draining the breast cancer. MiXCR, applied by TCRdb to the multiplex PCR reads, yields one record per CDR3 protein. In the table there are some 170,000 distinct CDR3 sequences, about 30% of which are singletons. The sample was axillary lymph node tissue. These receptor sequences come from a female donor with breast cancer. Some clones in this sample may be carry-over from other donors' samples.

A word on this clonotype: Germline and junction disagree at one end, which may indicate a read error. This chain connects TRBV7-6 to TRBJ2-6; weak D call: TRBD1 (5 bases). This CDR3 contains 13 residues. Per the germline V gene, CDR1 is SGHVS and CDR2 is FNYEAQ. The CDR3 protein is CASSLNGQGTEAF. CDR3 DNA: TGTGCCAGCAGCTTAAATGGGCAGGGCACTGAAGCTTTC.

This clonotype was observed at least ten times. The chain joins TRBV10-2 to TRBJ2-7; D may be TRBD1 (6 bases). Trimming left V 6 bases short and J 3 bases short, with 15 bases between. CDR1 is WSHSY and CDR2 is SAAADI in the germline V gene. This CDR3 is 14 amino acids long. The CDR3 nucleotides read TGCGCCAGCAGCGACAGGCTATCCCGCTACGAGCAGTACTTC. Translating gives CASSDRLSRYEQYF.

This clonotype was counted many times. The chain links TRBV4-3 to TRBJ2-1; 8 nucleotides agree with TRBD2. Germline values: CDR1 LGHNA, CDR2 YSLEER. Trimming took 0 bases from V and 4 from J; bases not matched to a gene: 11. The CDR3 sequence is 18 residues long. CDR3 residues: CASSQDRPGTRIYNEQFF. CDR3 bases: TGCGCCAGCAGCCAAGACCGGCCCGGGACTAGAATATACAATGAGCAGTTCTTC.

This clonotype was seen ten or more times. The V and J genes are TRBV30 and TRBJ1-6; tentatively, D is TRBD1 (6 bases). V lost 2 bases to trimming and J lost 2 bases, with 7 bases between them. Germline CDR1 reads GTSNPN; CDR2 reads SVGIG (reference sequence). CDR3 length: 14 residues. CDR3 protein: CAWSRDTYNSPLHF. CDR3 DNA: TGTGCCTGGAGTCGGGACACCTATAATTCACCCCTCCACTTT.

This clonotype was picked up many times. CDR3 amino acids: CASSTPPGTRRSPLHF. The CDR3 bases are TGTGCCAGTAGTACCCCACCTGGAACCCGGCGATCACCCCTCCACTTT. The chain couples TRBV19 to TRBJ1-6; D remains ambiguous. The CDR3 runs to 16 residues. Germline CDR1 and CDR2: LNHDA and SQIVND (reference sequence). V dropped 4 bases and J dropped 10 bases, with 20 bases sitting between them.

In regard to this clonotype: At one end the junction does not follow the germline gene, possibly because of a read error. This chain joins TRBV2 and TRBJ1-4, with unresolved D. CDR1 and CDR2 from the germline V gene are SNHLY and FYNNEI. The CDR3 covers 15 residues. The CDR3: CASTAMWPTNGKLFF. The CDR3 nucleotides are TGTGCCAGCACGGCTATGTGGCCAACTAATGGAAAACTGTTTTTT. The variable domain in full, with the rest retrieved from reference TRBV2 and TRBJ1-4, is EPEVTQTPSHQVTQMGQEVILRCVPISNHLYFYWYRQILGQKVEFLVSFYNNEISEKSEIFDDQFSVERPDGSNFTLKIRSTKLEDSAMYFCASTAMWPTNGKLFFGSGTQLSVL.